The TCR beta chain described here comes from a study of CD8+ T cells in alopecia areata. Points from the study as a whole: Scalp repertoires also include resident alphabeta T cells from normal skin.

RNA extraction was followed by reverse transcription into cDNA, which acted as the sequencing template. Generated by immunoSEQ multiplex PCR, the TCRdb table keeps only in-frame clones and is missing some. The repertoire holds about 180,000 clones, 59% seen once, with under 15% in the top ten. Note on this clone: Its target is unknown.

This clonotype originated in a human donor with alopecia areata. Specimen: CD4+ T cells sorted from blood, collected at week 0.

The DNA for the CDR3 is TGTGCCACCAGCAGAGATACAGCGGCCTACGAGCAGTACTTC. Its translation: CATSRDTAAYEQYF. The chain couples TRBV15 to TRBJ2-7, with a possible D match to TRBD2 (5 bases). The CDR3 spans 14 residues. Deletions cut 0 bases from V and 2 bases from J, with 8 bases between. Germline lookup yields CDR1 LNHNV and CDR2 YYDKDF (reference sequence). Using reference TRBV15 and TRBJ2-7 for the parts outside the CDR3, the full variable domain is DAMVIQNPRYQVTQFGKPVTLSCSQTLNHNVMYWYQQKSSQAPKLLFHYYDKDFNNEADTPDNFQSRRPNTSFCFLDIRSPGLGDTAMYLCATSRDTAAYEQYFGPGTRLTVT.